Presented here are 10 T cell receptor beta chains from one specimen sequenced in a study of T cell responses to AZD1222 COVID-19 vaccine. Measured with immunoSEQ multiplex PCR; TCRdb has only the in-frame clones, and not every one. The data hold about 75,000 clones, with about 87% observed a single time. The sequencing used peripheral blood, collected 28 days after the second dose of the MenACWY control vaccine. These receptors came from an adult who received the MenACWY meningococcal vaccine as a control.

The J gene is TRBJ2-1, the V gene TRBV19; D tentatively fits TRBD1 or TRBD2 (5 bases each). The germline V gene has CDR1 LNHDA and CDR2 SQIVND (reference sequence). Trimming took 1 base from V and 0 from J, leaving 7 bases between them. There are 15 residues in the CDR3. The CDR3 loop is CASSIAGSSYNEQFF. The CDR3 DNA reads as TGTGCCAGTAGTATAGCAGGGAGCTCCTACAATGAGCAGTTCTTC.

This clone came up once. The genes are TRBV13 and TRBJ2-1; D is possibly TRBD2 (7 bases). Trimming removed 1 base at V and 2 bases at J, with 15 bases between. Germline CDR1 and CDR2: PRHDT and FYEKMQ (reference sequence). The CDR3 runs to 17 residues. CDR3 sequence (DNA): TGTGCCAGCAGCTTAGACGTAGGGGGGGTAGCCTACAATGAGCAGTTCTTC. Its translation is CASSLDVGGVAYNEQFF.

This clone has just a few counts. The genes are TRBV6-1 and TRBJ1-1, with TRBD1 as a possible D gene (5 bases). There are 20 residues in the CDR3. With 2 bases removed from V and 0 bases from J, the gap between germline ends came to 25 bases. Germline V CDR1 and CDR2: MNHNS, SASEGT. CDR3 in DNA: TGTGCCAGCAGTGAATGGGGCCCGGGATGGCGGGTGGGGCTGAACACTGAAGCTTTCTTT. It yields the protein CASSEWGPGWRVGLNTEAFF.

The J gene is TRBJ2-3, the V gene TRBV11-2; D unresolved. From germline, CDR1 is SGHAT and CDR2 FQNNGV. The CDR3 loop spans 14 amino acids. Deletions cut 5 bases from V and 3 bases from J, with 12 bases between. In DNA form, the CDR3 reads TGTGCCAGCAGCGTTAAGATAGCTACAGATACGCAGTATTTT. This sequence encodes CASSVKIATDTQYF.

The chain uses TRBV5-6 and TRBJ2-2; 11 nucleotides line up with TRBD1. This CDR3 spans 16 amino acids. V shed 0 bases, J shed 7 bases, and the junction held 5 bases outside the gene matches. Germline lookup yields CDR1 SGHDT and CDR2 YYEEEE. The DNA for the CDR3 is TGTGCCAGCAGCTTGGTAGGACAGGGGGCCATCGGGGAGCTGTTTTTT. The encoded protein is CASSLVGQGAIGELFF.

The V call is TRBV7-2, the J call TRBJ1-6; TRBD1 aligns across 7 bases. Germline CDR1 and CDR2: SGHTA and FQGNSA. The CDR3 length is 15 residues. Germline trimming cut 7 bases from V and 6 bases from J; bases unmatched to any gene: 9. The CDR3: CASTTAGQANSPLHF. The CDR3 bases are TGTGCCAGCACCACTGCCGGACAGGCTAATTCACCCCTCCACTTT.

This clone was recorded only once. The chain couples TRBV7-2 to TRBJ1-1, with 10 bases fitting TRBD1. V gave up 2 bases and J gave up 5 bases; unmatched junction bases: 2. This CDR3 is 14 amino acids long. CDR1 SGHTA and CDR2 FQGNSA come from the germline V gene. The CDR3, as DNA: TGTGCCAGCAGCTTACCGGGACAGGGGACTGAAGCTTTCTTT. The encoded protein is CASSLPGQGTEAFF.

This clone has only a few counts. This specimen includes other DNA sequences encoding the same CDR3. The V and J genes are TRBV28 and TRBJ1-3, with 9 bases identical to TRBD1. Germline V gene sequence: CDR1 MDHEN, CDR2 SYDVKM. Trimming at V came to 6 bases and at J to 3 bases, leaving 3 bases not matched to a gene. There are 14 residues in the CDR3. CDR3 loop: CASSRTGDGNTIYF. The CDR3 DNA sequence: TGTGCCAGCAGCCGGACAGGGGATGGAAACACCATATATTTT.

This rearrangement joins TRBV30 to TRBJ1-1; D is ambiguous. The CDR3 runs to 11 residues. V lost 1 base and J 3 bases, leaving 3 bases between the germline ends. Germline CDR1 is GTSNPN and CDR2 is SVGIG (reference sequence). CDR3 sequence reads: CAWSEDTEAFF. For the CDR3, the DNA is TGTGCCTGGAGTGAAGACACTGAAGCTTTCTTT. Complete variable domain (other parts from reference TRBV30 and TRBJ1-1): SQTIHQWPATLVQPVGSPLSLECTVEGTSNPNLYWYRQAAGRGLQLLFYSVGIGQISSEVPQNLSASRPQDRQFILSSKKLLLSDSGFYLCAWSEDTEAFFGQGTRLTVV.

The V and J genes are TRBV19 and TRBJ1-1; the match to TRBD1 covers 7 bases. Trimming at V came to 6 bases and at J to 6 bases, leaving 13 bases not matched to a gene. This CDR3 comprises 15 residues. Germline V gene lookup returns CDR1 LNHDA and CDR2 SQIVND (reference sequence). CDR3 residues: CASSKRTGAISEAFF. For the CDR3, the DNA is TGTGCCAGTAGCAAAAGGACAGGCGCTATCTCTGAAGCTTTCTTT.